The source of this TCR beta chain is a study of cytomegalovirus exposure and HLA in healthy donors listed by TCRdb under 2017. Regarding the complete study: According to a later analysis, one platform produced both the 100 to 150 validation repertoires and the 550 to 800 repertoires of the first cohort. The study aimed to test whether cataloging public T cell receptors could reveal signatures of past pathogen exposure. In addition to the first cohort of 650 to 750 subjects, a separate validation cohort of 130 or so different subjects was used. The study combined high-throughput TCR immunosequencing, statistical association of individual TCRs with disease status, and machine learning to predict cytomegalovirus infection status.

Libraries were made using the immunoSEQ multiplex PCR assay. Regarding the original processing steps: A statistical classification framework was built to diagnose cytomegalovirus status from the catalog of TCR beta chain sequences. Here the immuneACCESS table is served through TCRdb, limited to in-frame sequences with V and J called. Missing clones are a known gap in these copies; in checked studies unresolved V genes cover under half, and the rest lacks a known reason. The D gene and trimming were derived from the DNA, and the V and J assignments and clone size from that table. Present in this sample are approximately 280,000 clones, roughly 90% of which were seen just once. The ten largest clones represent over 0.85% of the sample. Overall results and qualifications from the work: In vitro tests confirmed that a few of the cytomegalovirus-associated TCR beta chains recognize cytomegalovirus antigens. A later analysis found that TCRs clustered in the first cohort also tended to co-occur in the 120 validation repertoires, with 94% of cluster scores above 0. A later analysis lacked HLA typing for the validation cohort, so it scored co-occurrence in that cohort across all 110 or so repertoires. Cytomegalovirus status was reported to be diagnosed by the classifier with high specificity and sensitivity in both the original and validation cohorts. It was suggested by the authors that the approach could potentially be generalized to other disease states and immunological phenotypes. Most TCR sequences were observed very rarely across donors, whereas some public TCRs were present in many individuals. In the study, roughly 160 TCR beta chains were listed as associated with cytomegalovirus.

Remarks on this clone: Its antigen is currently not known. Base qualities are not at hand, and no much larger clone is one base apart.

The donors belonged to the validation cohort of over a hundred subjects, which was separate from the roughly 700-subject first cohort. V is cut back by 4 bases and J by 3 bases, with 11 bases in the junction unmatched. The germline V gene specifies SGDLS as CDR1 and YYNGEE as CDR2. CDR3 length: 16 amino acids, cysteine to phenylalanine. Only the CDR3 region is kept as DNA, spanning 48 bases read in frame from base 1. The rearrangement joined TRBV9 to TRBJ2-7, with TRBD2 identical over 9 junction bases. The sequence was obtained from a woman in her late teens or twenties in good health and CMV-seronegative. Sequencing was done on a sample of PBMCs. The DNA sequence reads TGTGCCAGCAGCCCCCGGGCGGGTAGCGGGAGCTACGAGCAGTACTTC. Its coded protein is CASSPRAGSGSYEQYF.